The 28 T cell receptor beta chains reported below all come from one sample, sequenced in a study of immune evolution from preneoplasia to lung adenocarcinoma. The assay was immunoSEQ multiplex PCR, and TCRdb's table has in-frame clones only and misses some. Of 8,000 or so clones in the sample, 60% to 80% were seen once. Sequencing was done on a sample of FFPE minimally invasive lung adenocarcinoma tissue. These receptors were obtained from a donor aged 70 or older with lung adenocarcinoma.

This chain links TRBV9 with TRBJ1-2; the D is unclear. The CDR3 consists of 13 residues. Germline CDR1 is SGDLS and CDR2 is YYNGEE. V was pared by 0 bases and J by 8 bases, with 11 bases between. The chain's CDR3 is CASSVVEGRGYTF. The CDR3 DNA sequence: TGTGCCAGCAGCGTAGTCGAAGGGCGGGGCTACACCTTC. The variable domain in full, with the rest retrieved from reference TRBV9 and TRBJ1-2, is DSGVTQTPKHLITATGQRVTLRCSPRSGDLSVYWYQQSLDQGLQFLIQYYNGEERAKGNILERFSAQQFPDLHSELNLSSLELGDSALYFCASSVVEGRGYTFGSGTRLTVV.

This clone appeared a few times. This rearrangement joins TRBV10-3 to TRBJ1-1; 8 bases match TRBD1. Germline values: CDR1 ENHRY, CDR2 SYGVKD. This CDR3 is built from 17 residues. V dropped 3 bases and J dropped 0; count of bases not matched to a gene: 9. For the CDR3, the DNA is TGTGCCATCAGTGACCTCCGGGACAGGACTGTGAACACTGAAGCTTTCTTT. It codes for CAISDLRDRTVNTEAFF.

The genes are TRBV28 and TRBJ2-1; TRBD2 agrees at 8 bases. CDR1 and CDR2 (germline): MDHEN, SYDVKM. Trimming removed 5 bases from V and 4 bases from J; junction bases left unmatched: 7. CDR3 length: 15 amino acids. CDR3 nucleotides: TGTGCCAGCAGTAGGGAGCGGGAGAGGTACAATGAGCAGTTCTTC. This gives the protein CASSRERERYNEQFF.

This clone was seen more than once but under ten times. The chain is built from TRBV18 and TRBJ2-1; 10 bases are a match to TRBD2. V shed 3 bases, J shed 8 bases, and the junction held 7 bases outside the gene matches. CDR1 is KGHSH, CDR2 LQKENI, per germline. CDR3 length equals 15 residues. The CDR3 region has the DNA TGTGCCAGCTCACCTCCTAGCGGGAGTAAAGATGAGCAGTTCTTC. It translates to CASSPPSGSKDEQFF. Filled out from reference TRBV18 and TRBJ2-1, the complete variable domain reads NAGVMQNPRHLVRRRGQEARLRCSPMKGHSHVYWYRQLPEEGLKFMVYLQKENIIDESGMPKERFSAEFPKEGPSILRIQQVVRGDSAAYFCASSPPSGSKDEQFFGPGTRLTVL.

The chain combines TRBV19 with TRBJ1-2, with 9 nucleotides matching TRBD1. The germline CDR1 and CDR2 sequences are LNHDA and SQIVND (reference sequence). V was pared by 7 bases and J by 6 bases, with 6 bases of the junction left unmatched. The CDR3 consists of 13 residues. This CDR3 is CASTTGGADGYTF. In DNA form, the CDR3 reads TGTGCCAGTACTACAGGGGGCGCGGATGGCTACACCTTC.

Relative to its sample, this clone is medium-sized (0.01 to 0.1%). The chain recombines TRBV6-5 with TRBJ1-2; D unresolved. The CDR3 totals 12 residues. The V gene's germline CDR1 is MNHEY and CDR2 SVGAGI. Trimming removed 8 bases from V and 0 bases from J, with 7 bases in between. CDR3 coding DNA: TGTGCCAGCGGCTCTGCTAACTATGGCTACACCTTC. Encoded protein: CASGSANYGYTF.

In its sample, this clone was seen a few times. The same CDR3 also results from other DNA sequences found in this sample. The rearrangement uses TRBV5-1 and TRBJ1-1; D is undetermined. Deletions cut 2 bases from V and 3 bases from J, with 8 bases between. Per the germline V gene, CDR1 is SGHRS and CDR2 is YFSETQ. This CDR3 contains 13 residues. This chain's CDR3 is CASSFSADTEAFF. CDR3 in DNA: TGCGCCAGCAGCTTTTCCGCCGACACTGAAGCTTTCTTT.

This chain uses TRBV9 with TRBJ2-2, with 10 nucleotides matching TRBD2. This CDR3 is built from 16 residues. The V segment lost 4 bases and the J segment 1 base; nucleotides outside the gene matches: 4. The germline V gene encodes CDR1 SGDLS and CDR2 YYNGEE. CDR3: CASSPRLAGNTGELFF. The CDR3 region has the DNA TGTGCCAGCAGCCCCCGACTAGCGGGGAACACCGGGGAGCTGTTTTTT.

In its sample, this clone was seen a few times. The chain employs TRBV14 and TRBJ2-7; the D is unclear. Germline V gene data show CDR1 as SGHDN and CDR2 as FVKESK. The V end lost 5 bases, the J end lost 7 bases, and 12 bases lay between the germline ends. The length of the CDR3 is 12 residues. The CDR3 sequence is CASSLGSREQYF. Written as DNA, the CDR3 is TGTGCCAGCAGCTTGGGGTCTAGGGAGCAGTACTTC.

V usage is TRBV13 and J usage is TRBJ2-1, with TRBD2 matching over 7 bases. The length of the CDR3 is 12 residues. The V and J ends lost 4 bases and 6 bases, in that order; junction bases with no gene match: 0. Per the germline V gene, CDR1 is PRHDT and CDR2 is FYEKMQ (reference sequence). The CDR3 loop reads CASSSGGNEQFF. The CDR3 nucleotides read TGTGCCAGCAGCTCGGGGGGCAATGAGCAGTTCTTC.

The rearrangement links TRBV16 to TRBJ1-1, with D tentatively TRBD1 (5 bases). The V gene lost 0 bases and the J gene lost 4 bases, with 12 bases spanning the gap. CDR3 size: 15 residues. The V gene's germline CDR1 is KGHSY and CDR2 FQNENV. The CDR3 protein is CASSQSSGGSTEAFF. In DNA, the CDR3 is TGTGCCAGCAGCCAATCATCCGGGGGGAGCACTGAAGCTTTCTTT.

The V and J genes are TRBV27 and TRBJ2-7; 10 bases match TRBD2. V was clipped by 9 bases and J by 3 bases; unmatched bases: 8. The CDR3 is 14 residues long. Germline CDR1 is MNHEY and CDR2 is SMNVEV (reference sequence). Written as DNA, the CDR3 is TGTGCCAGTCGCCGGACTAGCGGAATCTACGAGCAGTACTTC. Its protein product is CASRRTSGIYEQYF.

The chain couples TRBV27 to TRBJ2-7; 7 bases are a match to TRBD1. The CDR3 length is 17 residues. Germline CDR1 and CDR2: MNHEY and SMNVEV (reference sequence). Trimming cost V 0 bases and J 2 bases; bases outside gene matches: 10. The CDR3 nucleotides read TGTGCCAGCAGTTTATCACCGACAGGGAGTTGGGCCTACGAGCAGTACTTC. Encoded protein: CASSLSPTGSWAYEQYF.

The chain links TRBV10-3 to TRBJ2-7; D possibly corresponds to TRBD1 (6 bases). The length of the CDR3 is 14 residues. V was trimmed by 0 bases and J by 2 bases, leaving 8 bases between them. CDR1 and CDR2 from the germline V gene are ENHRY and SYGVKD. This CDR3 is CAISESRDTYEQYF. The CDR3 bases are TGTGCCATCAGTGAGTCCCGGGACACCTACGAGCAGTACTTC.

The chain couples TRBV28 to TRBJ1-2; D is ambiguous. Trimming stripped 7 bases from V and 4 bases from J, with 7 bases between. The CDR3 covers 11 residues. CDR1 is MDHEN and CDR2 is SYDVKM in the germline V gene. The CDR3 nucleotides are TGTGCCAGCACCCCCGGCTATGGCTACACCTTC. This translates into CASTPGYGYTF.

The chain links TRBV30 to TRBJ2-5; D perhaps matches TRBD1 (5 bases). The end of the DNA fits TRBJ2-7 better, so the J call may be wrong. CDR1 is GTSNPN and CDR2 is SVGIG in the germline V gene (reference sequence). The CDR3 is 14 amino acids. The CDR3 reads CAWTQGRVSYEQYF. DNA of the CDR3: TGTGCCTGGACCCAGGGAAGAGTATCCTACGAGCAGTACTTC.

This clone was seen more than once but under ten times. The CDR3 reads CASSLRGSSSIDAANTGELFF. CDR3 sequence (DNA): TGCGCCAGCAGCTTGAGAGGCAGTAGTTCTATAGACGCAGCGAACACCGGGGAGCTGTTTTTT. J is TRBJ2-2 and V is TRBV5-1; D not certain. The V gene's germline CDR1 is SGHRS and CDR2 YFSETQ. The CDR3 covers 21 residues. Trimming shortened V by 1 base and J by 0 bases, and 25 bases separated the two germline ends.

The V and J genes are TRBV7-6 and TRBJ2-5; D possibly matches TRBD1 or TRBD2 (6 bases each). The CDR3 is 15 residues long. The ends were cut back, 5 bases at V and 4 bases at J, with 17 bases in the middle. Germline V gene data show CDR1 as SGHVS and CDR2 as FNYEAQ. This chain's CDR3 is CASSPRGEVGETQYF. DNA of the CDR3: TGTGCCAGCAGCCCTAGGGGGGAGGTAGGAGAGACCCAGTACTTC.

The CDR3: CASSGNRGSYNEQFF. The CDR3 DNA reads as TGCGCCAGCAGCGGAAACAGGGGCTCCTACAATGAGCAGTTCTTC. The rearrangement links TRBV5-1 to TRBJ2-1, with 7 nucleotides matching TRBD1. The CDR3 loop spans 15 amino acids. Trimming removed 4 bases from V and 0 bases from J; junction bases left unmatched: 4. CDR1 is SGHRS and CDR2 is YFSETQ in the germline V gene. Full variable domain (missing parts from reference TRBV5-1 and TRBJ2-1): KAGVTQTPRYLIKTRGQQVTLSCSPISGHRSVSWYQQTPGQGLQFLFEYFSETQRNKGNFPGRFSGRQFSNSRSEMNVSTLELGDSALYLCASSGNRGSYNEQFFGPGTRLTVL.

This rearrangement joins TRBV6-1 to TRBJ1-6; a possible D gene is TRBD1 (6 bases). CDR3 length equals 17 residues. Trimming pared 4 bases from V and 0 bases from J, leaving 13 bases between. Germline V gene lookup returns CDR1 MNHNS and CDR2 SASEGT. CDR3: CASSVRGSSSYNSPLHF. DNA of the CDR3: TGTGCCAGCAGTGTCAGGGGATCGAGCTCCTATAATTCACCCCTCCACTTT.

The chain recombines TRBV28 with TRBJ2-3; D perhaps matches TRBD1 (6 bases). Germline values: CDR1 MDHEN, CDR2 SYDVKM. V lost 5 bases, J lost 2 bases, and 11 bases lay in between. CDR3 size: 14 residues. CDR3 DNA: TGTGCCAGCAGTAAGACAGGCCTCACAGATACGCAGTATTTT. Encoded protein: CASSKTGLTDTQYF.

The V gene is TRBV2, the J gene TRBJ1-3, with a weak D call TRBD1 (5 bases). The germline CDR1 and CDR2 sequences are SNHLY and FYNNEI. V dropped 4 bases and J dropped 0 bases, with 10 bases sitting between them. The CDR3 has 15 amino acids. CDR3 sequence (DNA): TGTGCCAGCAGTGCTGTGGGGCGCTCTGGAAACACCATATATTTT. This gives the protein CASSAVGRSGNTIYF.

The J gene is TRBJ2-5, the V gene TRBV6-5; 12 nucleotides align to TRBD2. CDR3 length: 15 residues. Germline CDR1 is MNHEY and CDR2 is SVGAGI. J was trimmed by 5 bases and V by 6 bases; bases with no gene match: 7. The CDR3 is CASSNLAGGRETQYF. In DNA, the CDR3 is TGTGCCAGCAGCAATCTAGCGGGAGGGCGTGAGACCCAGTACTTC.

V usage is TRBV18 and J usage is TRBJ2-2; no clear D. CDR3 length: 14 amino acids. The V end lost 3 bases, the J end lost 6 bases, and 11 bases lay between the germline ends. CDR1 and CDR2 from the germline V gene are KGHSH and LQKENI. DNA of the CDR3: TGTGCCAGCTCACCCCCCCAGCGACCCGGGGAGCTGTTTTTT. Translated, it gives CASSPPQRPGELFF.

The chain recombines TRBV28 with TRBJ2-3, with D hard to call. The germline V gene encodes CDR1 MDHEN and CDR2 SYDVKM. The CDR3 contains 15 residues. Trimming took 4 bases from V and 1 from J, leaving 12 bases between them. CDR3 loop: CASSSRSKGTDTQYF. CDR3 nucleotides: TGTGCCAGCAGTTCCCGGAGTAAGGGCACAGATACGCAGTATTTT.

The V and J genes are TRBV14 and TRBJ1-4; the D gene is possibly TRBD1 (6 bases). Per the germline V gene, CDR1 is SGHDN and CDR2 is FVKESK. The CDR3 is 19 amino acids. Trimming took 0 bases from V and 3 from J, leaving 20 bases between them. In nucleotides, the CDR3 is TGTGCCAGCAGCCAAGAGTACCGGGGGGCAGGGCGATCTAATGAAAAACTGTTTTTT. It translates to CASSQEYRGAGRSNEKLFF.

This clone appeared once. The V and J genes are TRBV11-2 and TRBJ2-4, with 7 bases matching TRBD1. Germline V lookup: CDR1 SGHAT, CDR2 FQNNGV. This CDR3 is built from 15 residues. V shed 2 bases and J 3 bases; nucleotides not matched to a gene: 4. CDR3 sequence (DNA): TGTGCCAGCAGCTTATATGCAGGGGGCAAAAACATTCAGTACTTC. Its protein product is CASSLYAGGKNIQYF.

The CDR3 is CASSEPPSGRAYEQFF. The CDR3 DNA is TGTGCCAGTAGTGAACCCCCTAGCGGGAGGGCCTATGAGCAGTTCTTC. The chain couples TRBV19 to TRBJ2-1, with 12 bases matching TRBD2. Trimming took 5 bases from V and 8 from J; bases not matched to a gene: 10. Looked up from germline, CDR1 is LNHDA and CDR2 is SQIVND (reference sequence). The CDR3 length is 16 residues.